This paragraph covers one TCR beta chain sequence. Original processing notes: Reference gene primer amplification gave nucleated cell count estimates. TCRdb's table, derived via immunoSEQ multiplex PCR, lists solely in-frame clones and lacks some. V, J and clone size derive from that table, while D and trimming were established from the DNA sequence. The repertoire holds around 260,000 clones, with 86% as singletons. CDR3 length equals 15 residues. Germline V lookup: CDR1 SGHNT, CDR2 YYREEE (reference sequence). V lost 4 bases to trimming and J lost 4 bases; unmatched junction nucleotides: 8. The sample comes from a study of blood T cell repertoires in COVID-19. The overall study: From the United States, Italy and Spain came samples of acute and convalescent COVID-19.

This sequence originates from a woman aged 30 to 39 with active or convalescent COVID-19. The sample comprised peripheral blood. The J gene is TRBJ1-1, the V gene TRBV5-4; 9 bases align to TRBD1. The CDR3 DNA follows: TGTGCCAGCAGCCCTAGACAGGGGGTGGGCACTGAAGCTTTCTTT. As protein: CASSPRQGVGTEAFF.